The T cell receptor beta chain described here comes from a study of shared clonotypes between healthy human individuals. A remark on this clone: Its antigen is undetermined.

Germline V gene data show CDR1 as SQVTM and CDR2 as ANQGSEA. This CDR3 has 13 residues. V shed 3 bases and J shed 4 bases, with 12 bases lying between them. Study outcomes and limitations: Larger richness was generally estimated for naive than memory subsets.

Sorted-subset replicate PCR reactions contained roughly 200 ng DNA, corresponding to some 29,000 T cell genomes. The repertoire was sequenced with immunoSEQ multiplex PCR; TCRdb's copy has only in-frame clones and lacks some. The sample comprises 2.5 million or so clones, roughly nine tenths of which are singletons, and roughly 0.13% rests with the top ten. This clonotype was sampled from a young man in good health. The sequenced material came from naive CD4+ T cells sorted from blood. Specified subset: CD45RA+ positively selected. The V call is TRBV29-1, the J call TRBJ1-2; no clear D gene. This chain's CDR3 is CSVEIGISYGYTF. In DNA, the CDR3 is TGCAGCGTTGAGATCGGGATTAGCTATGGCTACACCTTC.